What follows are 29 T cell receptor beta chains derived from one specimen sequenced in a study of shared clonotypes between healthy human individuals. Assay: immunoSEQ multiplex PCR; the TCRdb copy retains only in-frame clones and omits some. The profile shows around 1.1 million clones, around three quarters of them singletons. Sequenced sample: memory CD4+ T cells from PBMCs. Subset here: CD45RA-negative fraction. Receptor source: a man younger than 35 in good health. Some clones in this sample may be carry-over from other donors' samples.

This chain links TRBV27 with TRBJ2-2, with 13 bases fitting TRBD2. The CDR3 has 14 residues. Unmatched junction bases numbered 3, after V lost 9 bases and J lost 5 bases. CDR1 is MNHEY and CDR2 is SMNVEV in the germline V gene (reference sequence). The CDR3 is CARGLAGWTGELFF. As DNA, the CDR3 is TGTGCCAGGGGACTAGCGGGATGGACCGGGGAGCTGTTTTTT.

This sequence joins TRBV9 and TRBJ2-7; possible D gene TRBD2, 6 bases. CDR1 is SGDLS, CDR2 YYNGEE, per germline. The V gene lost 3 bases and the J gene lost 0 bases, with 7 bases spanning the gap. The CDR3 contains 13 residues. The CDR3 loop reads CASSGGASYEQYF. The CDR3 nucleotides read TGTGCCAGCAGCGGCGGGGCCTCCTACGAGCAGTACTTC.

In DNA, the CDR3 is TGTGCCAGTAGTCCAGTAACCGTCTATGGCTACACCTTC. Protein: CASSPVTVYGYTF. This sequence joins TRBV19 and TRBJ1-2, with D uncertain. In germline, CDR1 is LNHDA, CDR2 SQIVND (reference sequence). The CDR3 is 13 amino acids. The V gene lost 5 bases and the J gene lost 4 bases, with 11 bases spanning the gap.

The chain recombines TRBV5-8 with TRBJ1-1; 8 bases align to TRBD1. The V gene's germline CDR1 is SGHTS and CDR2 YDEGEE. CDR3 length: 14 amino acids. Trimming removed 4 bases from V and 5 bases from J; junction bases left unmatched: 7. The CDR3 DNA reads TGTGCCAGCAGCCTGGGACAGGAAGGGACTGAAGCTTTCTTT. This translates into CASSLGQEGTEAFF.

The V gene is TRBV4-1, the J gene TRBJ2-2, with TRBD2 matching 8 bases. The J segment lost 1 base and the V segment lost 4 bases, leaving 5 bases of the junction unmatched. Germline loops: CDR1 MGHRA, CDR2 YSYEKL. There are 16 residues in the CDR3. The CDR3 coding sequence is TGCGCCAGCAGCCGTGGACTAGCCAAGAACACCGGGGAGCTGTTTTTT. Translated, it gives CASSRGLAKNTGELFF.

The V and J genes are TRBV6-5 and TRBJ1-1; perhaps TRBD1 as D (5 bases). CDR1 is MNHEY, CDR2 SVGAGI, per germline. Trimming removed 7 bases at V and 3 bases at J, with 15 bases between. The CDR3 sequence is 14 residues long. The CDR3 spells CASNTLGTYTEAFF. CDR3 coding DNA: TGTGCCAGCAACACCCTGGGGACCTACACTGAAGCTTTCTTT.

In this sample, this clone turned up a few times. The V gene is TRBV11-2, the J gene TRBJ2-4; 9 bases agree with TRBD2. The junction had 15 bases not matched to a gene; V was cut back by 3 bases and J by 3 bases. Germline values: CDR1 SGHAT, CDR2 FQNNGV. The CDR3 consists of 19 residues. In DNA form, the CDR3 reads TGTGCCAGCAGCTTCCCCCTAGGTAGCGGGAGTGTCGGCAAAAACATTCAGTACTTC. Translated, it gives CASSFPLGSGSVGKNIQYF.

This chain joins TRBV28 and TRBJ2-2, with 8 bases lining up with TRBD2. The CDR3 covers 15 residues. V lost 5 bases to trimming and J lost 5 bases; unmatched junction nucleotides: 7. Germline-derived CDR1 and CDR2 are MDHEN and SYDVKM. The CDR3 DNA reads TGTGCCAGCAGTATACGACTAGCGCTGACCGGGGAGCTGTTTTTT. Encoded protein: CASSIRLALTGELFF.

The chain uses TRBV15 and TRBJ2-5; D unclear. Germline values: CDR1 LNHNV, CDR2 YYDKDF (reference sequence). This CDR3 comprises 14 residues. Trimming took 0 bases from V and 3 from J, leaving 8 bases between them. The CDR3 coding sequence is TGTGCCACCAGCAGAGATTTAAGGGAAGAGACCCAGTACTTC. It translates to CATSRDLREETQYF.

V is TRBV7-9 and J is TRBJ2-1, with 10 bases aligning to TRBD2. This CDR3 has 15 amino acids. With 6 bases clipped from V and 6 bases from J, the junction kept 8 bases outside the gene matches. CDR1 is SEHNR and CDR2 is FQNEAQ in the germline V gene (reference sequence). The CDR3 DNA reads as TGTGCCAGCAGAAAGACTAGCGGGTGGGCCAATGAGCAGTTCTTC. Its translation: CASRKTSGWANEQFF.

This clone has more than one count but fewer than ten. Other DNA sequences in the same sample also yield this CDR3. V and J are TRBV5-1 and TRBJ2-7; D possibly corresponds to TRBD1 (5 bases). Germline V gene lookup returns CDR1 SGHRS and CDR2 YFSETQ. The length of the CDR3 is 13 residues. Trimming shortened V by 6 bases and J by 1 base, and 11 bases separated the two germline ends. As DNA, the CDR3 is TGCGCCAGCAAGGGGCAGTCATCCTACGAGCAGTACTTC. Translated: CASKGQSSYEQYF. Supplemented by reference TRBV5-1 and TRBJ2-7, the full variable domain reads KAGVTQTPRYLIKTRGQQVTLSCSPISGHRSVSWYQQTPGQGLQFLFEYFSETQRNKGNFPGRFSGRQFSNSRSEMNVSTLELGDSALYLCASKGQSSYEQYFGPGTRLTVT.

V gene TRBV4-1 combines with J gene TRBJ2-7, with TRBD1 identical over 8 bases. In germline, CDR1 is MGHRA, CDR2 YSYEKL. The CDR3 spans 16 residues. Trimming removed 4 bases from V and 3 bases from J; junction bases left unmatched: 11. CDR3 region: CASSLLTTGVGYEQYF. CDR3 coding DNA: TGCGCCAGCAGCCTACTTACGACAGGGGTTGGCTACGAGCAGTACTTC.

The chain recombines TRBV11-2 with TRBJ2-7; weak D call: TRBD2 (6 bases). This CDR3 has 15 amino acids. V gave up 7 bases and J gave up 5 bases, with 21 bases separating them. CDR1 and CDR2 from the germline V gene are SGHAT and FQNNGV. CDR3 sequence: CASIPSAGRVHEQYF. The DNA for the CDR3 is TGTGCCAGCATCCCCTCGGCGGGAAGGGTCCACGAGCAGTACTTC.

The chain is built from TRBV6-6 and TRBJ2-7; no clear D. V lost 6 bases to trimming and J lost 3 bases, with 9 bases between them. The germline gives CDR1 MNHNY, CDR2 SVGAGI (reference sequence). There are 12 residues in the CDR3. CDR3 bases: TGTGCCAGCAGACACGGCCTCTACGAGCAGTACTTC. Protein product: CASRHGLYEQYF.

The chain links TRBV5-1 to TRBJ2-2; 10 bases match TRBD1. The germline V gene has CDR1 SGHRS and CDR2 YFSETQ. This CDR3 region has 13 residues. J was trimmed by 5 bases and V by 6 bases; bases with no gene match: 1. CDR3 DNA sequence: TGCGCCAGCATGGGACAGGGGACCGGGGAGCTGTTTTTT. Its translation: CASMGQGTGELFF.

The chain is built from TRBV4-2 and TRBJ1-4, with 8 positions matching TRBD1. This CDR3 contains 18 residues. The ends lost 3 bases at V and 1 base at J; junction bases unmatched: 10. Per germline, CDR1 LGHNA and CDR2 YNFKEQ. The CDR3 bases are TGTGCCAGCAGCCAGGTGTATGTCACAGGGGGAACTAATGAAAAACTGTTTTTT. It yields the protein CASSQVYVTGGTNEKLFF.

In its sample, this clone was seen a few times. This chain joins TRBV9 and TRBJ1-5, with TRBD1 identical over 7 bases. Germline lookup yields CDR1 SGDLS and CDR2 YYNGEE. After removal of 0 bases from V and 7 bases from J, the junction contained 4 bases not matched to a gene. The CDR3 extends over 14 amino acids. The CDR3 spells CASSVGQGEQPQHF. The CDR3 DNA sequence: TGTGCCAGCAGCGTAGGACAGGGTGAGCAGCCCCAGCATTTT.

In DNA, the CDR3 is TGTGCCAGCAGCCACCAGACTAGCGGGAGAAACATTCAGTACTTC. Translating it yields CASSHQTSGRNIQYF. The V gene is TRBV5-4, the J gene TRBJ2-4; 12 nucleotides match TRBD2. J gave up 6 bases and V 4 bases, and 5 bases lay outside the gene matches. Germline CDR1 reads SGHNT; CDR2 reads YYREEE (reference sequence). CDR3 length equals 15 residues.

This clone was picked up a small number of times. This rearrangement joins TRBV6-1 to TRBJ1-1; the D is unclear. This CDR3 spans 12 amino acids. V shed 7 bases and J shed 1 base, with 7 bases lying between them. Germline V CDR1 and CDR2: MNHNS, SASEGT. The CDR3: CASTTQNTEAFF. CDR3 DNA sequence: TGTGCCAGCACTACCCAGAACACTGAAGCTTTCTTT.

This clone was seen just once. The gene calls are TRBV28 and TRBJ1-4; TRBD1 aligns across 8 bases. Germline V gene data show CDR1 as MDHEN and CDR2 as SYDVKM. The V and J ends lost 5 bases and 6 bases, in that order; junction bases with no gene match: 5. The CDR3 totals 14 residues. This chain's CDR3 is CASSQRTGYEKLFF. The CDR3 nucleotides are TGTGCCAGCAGTCAAAGGACAGGGTATGAAAAACTGTTTTTT.

The rearrangement uses TRBV28 and TRBJ1-4; D perhaps matches TRBD1 (6 bases). Trimming left V 6 bases short and J 6 bases short, with 14 bases between. CDR3 length equals 14 residues. Germline V lookup: CDR1 MDHEN, CDR2 SYDVKM. CDR3 residues: CASRPGDVDEKLFF. DNA for the CDR3: TGTGCCAGCAGGCCAGGGGATGTTGATGAAAAACTGTTTTTT. Full variable domain (remainder filled in from reference TRBV28 and TRBJ1-4): DVKVTQSSRYLVKRTGEKVFLECVQDMDHENMFWYRQDPGLGLRLIYFSYDVKMKEKGDIPEGYSVSREKKERFSLILESASTNQTSMYLCASRPGDVDEKLFFGSGTQLSVL.

V usage is TRBV4-1 and J usage is TRBJ2-7; 8 bases match TRBD1. The germline gives CDR1 MGHRA, CDR2 YSYEKL. CDR3 length: 16 amino acids. The trim removed 0 bases at V and 0 bases at J, leaving 4 bases unmatched. CDR3 amino acids: CASSQEGRGHSYEQYF. Written as DNA, the CDR3 is TGCGCCAGCAGCCAAGAAGGCAGGGGGCACTCCTACGAGCAGTACTTC.

The V gene is TRBV5-6, the J gene TRBJ1-2; 10 nucleotides match TRBD1. V gave up 4 bases and J gave up 7 bases; unmatched junction bases: 10. The CDR3 length is 15 residues. CDR1 and CDR2 (germline): SGHDT, YYEEEE. The CDR3 is CASSQPDRGMGGYTF. CDR3 nucleotide sequence: TGTGCCAGCAGCCAGCCGGACAGGGGGATGGGTGGCTACACCTTC.

The rearrangement uses TRBV27 and TRBJ2-7, with D maybe TRBD2 (6 bases). The CDR3 length is 13 residues. The germline V and J ends were trimmed by 6 bases and 6 bases, with 15 bases remaining between them. Germline values: CDR1 MNHEY, CDR2 SMNVEV (reference sequence). The DNA for the CDR3 is TGTGCCAGCAGAAATACCGTCGGGGGCGAGCAGTACTTC. Translation gives CASRNTVGGEQYF.

The chain carries TRBV15 and TRBJ1-3, with D possibly matching TRBD1 (5 bases). V lost 9 bases and J lost 3, with 21 bases in between. CDR1 is LNHNV and CDR2 is YYDKDF in the germline V gene (reference sequence). The CDR3 runs 16 residues. The CDR3, as DNA: TGTGCCACGGATCGCAGCTATGGGGCAAATGGAAACACCATATATTTT. Its translation is CATDRSYGANGNTIYF.

There are a few counts of this clone. The chain recombines TRBV6-1 with TRBJ2-2; D gene unclear. This CDR3 is built from 10 residues. V shed 8 bases and J shed 7 bases, with 5 bases lying between them. Germline lookup yields CDR1 MNHNS and CDR2 SASEGT. CDR3: CASRGGELFF. The CDR3 nucleotides read TGTGCCAGCCGTGGCGGGGAGCTGTTTTTT.

This clone was detected only a few times. Different DNA sequences within this sample yield the same CDR3. This chain connects TRBV28 to TRBJ2-3; TRBD1 matches at 8 bases. This CDR3 region has 13 residues. The J segment lost 4 bases and the V segment lost 5 bases, leaving 2 bases of the junction unmatched. Per germline, CDR1 MDHEN and CDR2 SYDVKM. In DNA form, the CDR3 reads TGTGCCAGCAGTCCAGGGGGCCCAGATACGCAGTATTTT. It yields the protein CASSPGGPDTQYF.

This clone was counted many times. The gene calls are TRBV5-6 and TRBJ2-5, with TRBD1 matching over 7 bases. CDR1 and CDR2 (germline): SGHDT, YYEEEE. CDR3 size: 15 residues. V lost 5 bases, J lost 0 bases, and 7 bases stayed unmatched. CDR3 in DNA: TGTGCCAGCAGTTCCTCGACAGGGTACCAAGAGACCCAGTACTTC. This encodes CASSSSTGYQETQYF.

This clone was counted a single time. The chain links TRBV18 to TRBJ1-1; possibly TRBD1 for D (5 bases). The CDR3 has 14 amino acids. Trimming left V 3 bases short and J 4 bases short, with 12 bases between. CDR1 and CDR2 (germline): KGHSH, LQKENI. CDR3 sequence: CASSPSPGGTEAFF. The CDR3 bases are TGTGCCAGCTCACCTTCTCCCGGGGGCACTGAAGCTTTCTTT. Full variable domain (missing parts from reference TRBV18 and TRBJ1-1): NAGVMQNPRHLVRRRGQEARLRCSPMKGHSHVYWYRQLPEEGLKFMVYLQKENIIDESGMPKERFSAEFPKEGPSILRIQQVVRGDSAAYFCASSPSPGGTEAFFGQGTRLTVV.